This T cell receptor (beta chain) was documented in a study of blood T cell repertoires in COVID-19. In the study overall: Collection of acute and convalescent COVID-19 samples took place in the United States, Italy and Spain. From T cells, B-cell-depleted T cells, or PBMCs came the material, which was cDNA or gDNA.

The CDR3 runs 13 residues. The V gene's germline CDR1 is SNHLY and CDR2 FYNNEI. V lost 6 bases and J 8 bases, leaving 14 bases between the germline ends. Authors' analysis steps: Quantification of nucleated cells was approximated via reference gene primer amplification. Assay: immunoSEQ multiplex PCR; the TCRdb copy retains only in-frame clones and omits some. V and J calls plus clone size are reproduced from that table; the DNA served to infer D and trimming. Of about 260,000 clones in the sample, more than 75% were seen once. This rearrangement joins TRBV2 to TRBJ1-5; possibly TRBD1 for D (6 bases). The specimen was peripheral blood. This sequence was found in a woman between 35 and 50 years old who had recovered from COVID-19. The CDR3 DNA is TGTGCCAGCAGATTACAGGGTCTGGAGCCCCAGCATTTT. Translating gives CASRLQGLEPQHF.